The 10 T cell receptor beta chains listed next were all sequenced from one sample in a study of response to subunit inactivated influenza vaccine. One entry per CDR3 protein results from TCRdb running MiXCR on the RT-PCR reads. Among roughly 710,000 distinct CDR3 sequences listed, approximately 15% were seen once. This material consisted of PBMCs from blood, taken 14 to 15 days before vaccination. These receptors came from a man aged 50 to 59 who received an inactivated influenza vaccine.

This clonotype appeared a few times. CDR3 nucleotide sequence: TGTGCCAGCAGAGCCGGCGGGCCCGGCACAGATACGCAGTATTTT. Protein: CASRAGGPGTDTQYF. The chain combines TRBV9 with TRBJ2-3; tentatively, D is TRBD2 (5 bases). Germline V gene data show CDR1 as SGDLS and CDR2 as YYNGEE. The CDR3 has 15 amino acids. V lost 5 bases and J lost 1, with 14 bases in between. Filled out from reference TRBV9 and TRBJ2-3, the complete variable domain reads DSGVTQTPKHLITATGQRVTLRCSPRSGDLSVYWYQQSLDQGLQFLIQYYNGEERAKGNILERFSAQQFPDLHSELNLSSLELGDSALYFCASRAGGPGTDTQYFGPGTRLTVL.

The J gene is TRBJ2-3, the V gene TRBV2; TRBD2 might be the D (6 bases). This CDR3 is built from 14 residues. V lost 8 bases, J lost 5 bases, and 17 bases lay in between. Germline lookup yields CDR1 SNHLY and CDR2 FYNNEI. The CDR3, as DNA: TGTGCCAGCTGCTTGGAGGGTGCGATAGATACGCAGTATTTT. This translates into CASCLEGAIDTQYF.

The chain recombines TRBV3-1 with TRBJ1-2; D is unresolved. V dropped 1 base and J dropped 4 bases, with 13 bases sitting between them. The CDR3 totals 15 residues. Germline lookup yields CDR1 LGHDT and CDR2 YNNKEL (reference sequence). CDR3 region: CASSQGPRGTYGYTF. CDR3 DNA: TGTGCCAGCAGCCAAGGCCCCCGTGGAACCTATGGCTACACCTTC.

This clonotype was detected only a few times. CDR3 sequence reads: CASSPGVAGGRIYTGELFF. The CDR3 DNA reads TGTGCCAGCAGCCCCGGGGTAGCGGGGGGCCGAATCTACACCGGGGAGCTGTTTTTT. The rearrangement uses TRBV12-3 or TRBV12-4 and TRBJ2-2; the match to TRBD2 covers 10 bases. The CDR3 loop spans 19 amino acids. V was clipped by 6 bases and J by 3 bases; unmatched bases: 16.

J is TRBJ1-1 and V is TRBV6-4, with TRBD1 identical over 9 bases. With V trimmed by 4 bases and J by 4 bases, 7 bases remained unmatched. The CDR3 is made up of 15 amino acids. Germline V gives CDR1 MRHNA, CDR2 SNTAGT. The CDR3 spells CASSVEQGAGTEAFF. The CDR3 nucleotides read TGTGCCAGCAGTGTTGAACAGGGGGCAGGCACTGAAGCTTTCTTT.

Here the CDR3 reads CASSLTTGAYGYTF. CDR3 DNA sequence: TGTGCCAGCAGCCTCACCACAGGGGCCTATGGCTACACCTTC. The chain uses TRBV16 and TRBJ1-2; TRBD1 matches at 7 bases. This CDR3 has 14 residues. Germline CDR1 is KGHSY and CDR2 is FQNENV. With V trimmed by 4 bases and J by 4 bases, 6 bases remained unmatched. Full variable domain (remainder filled in from reference TRBV16 and TRBJ1-2): GEEVAQTPKHLVRGEGQKAKLYCAPIKGHSYVFWYQQVLKNEFKFLISFQNENVFDETGMPKERFSAKCLPNSPCSLEIQATKLEDSAVYFCASSLTTGAYGYTFGSGTRLTVV.

This clonotype was counted a few times. This chain connects TRBV11-2 to TRBJ2-6; TRBD2 matches 9 bases. The ends lost 7 bases at V and 1 base at J; junction bases unmatched: 14. This CDR3 is 19 amino acids long. Germline V gene lookup returns CDR1 SGHAT and CDR2 FQNNGV. CDR3 sequence reads: CASTPGYLAGLSGANVLTF. CDR3 DNA sequence: TGTGCCAGCACCCCGGGTTATCTAGCGGGACTATCTGGGGCCAACGTCCTGACTTTC.

The sample holds a few counts of this clonotype. V is TRBV14 and J is TRBJ2-2; the D call may be TRBD1 or TRBD2 (5 bases each). Trimming pared 10 bases from V and 6 bases from J, leaving 15 bases between. The CDR3 spans 13 residues. Looked up from germline, CDR1 is SGHDN and CDR2 is FVKESK. The CDR3 here is CATQRTQAGELFF. In nucleotides, the CDR3 is TGTGCCACTCAGCGGACACAGGCCGGGGAGCTGTTTTTT.

The chain employs TRBV4-2 and TRBJ2-7; D possibly matches TRBD1 or TRBD2 (7 bases each). The CDR3 is 15 amino acids. The germline V gene has CDR1 LGHNA and CDR2 YNFKEQ. Trimming left V 0 bases short and J 4 bases short, with 13 bases between. This CDR3 is CASSQDRQGGYEQYF. DNA of the CDR3: TGTGCCAGCAGCCAAGATCGGCAGGGGGGGTACGAGCAGTACTTC.

This clonotype occurred a few times. The CDR3 protein is CSAITGSSNQPQHF. The CDR3 DNA reads TGCAGTGCTATCACAGGGAGTAGCAATCAGCCCCAGCATTTT. The V gene is TRBV20-1, the J gene TRBJ1-5, with D possibly being TRBD1 (6 bases). Germline V lookup: CDR1 DFQATT, CDR2 SNEGSKA (reference sequence). The CDR3 covers 14 residues. Trimming pared 4 bases from V and 0 bases from J, leaving 10 bases between.